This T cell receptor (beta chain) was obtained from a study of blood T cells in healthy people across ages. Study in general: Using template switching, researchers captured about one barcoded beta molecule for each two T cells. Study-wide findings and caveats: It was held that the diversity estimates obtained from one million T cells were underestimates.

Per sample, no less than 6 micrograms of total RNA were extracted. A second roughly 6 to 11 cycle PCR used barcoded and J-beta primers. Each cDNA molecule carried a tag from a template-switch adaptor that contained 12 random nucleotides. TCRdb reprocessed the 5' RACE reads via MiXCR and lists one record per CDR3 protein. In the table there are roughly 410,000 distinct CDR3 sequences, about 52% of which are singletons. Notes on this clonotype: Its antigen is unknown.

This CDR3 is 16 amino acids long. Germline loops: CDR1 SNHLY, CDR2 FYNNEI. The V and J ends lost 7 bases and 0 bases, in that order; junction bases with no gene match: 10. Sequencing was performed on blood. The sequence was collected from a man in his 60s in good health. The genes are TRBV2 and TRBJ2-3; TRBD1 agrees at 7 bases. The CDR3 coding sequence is TGTGCCAGCATCCTACGGGGACAGTCTAGCACAGATACGCAGTATTTT. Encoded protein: CASILRGQSSTDTQYF. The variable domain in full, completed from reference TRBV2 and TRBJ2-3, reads EPEVTQTPSHQVTQMGQEVILRCVPISNHLYFYWYRQILGQKVEFLVSFYNNEISEKSEIFDDQFSVERPDGSNFTLKIRSTKLEDSAMYFCASILRGQSSTDTQYFGPGTRLTVL.